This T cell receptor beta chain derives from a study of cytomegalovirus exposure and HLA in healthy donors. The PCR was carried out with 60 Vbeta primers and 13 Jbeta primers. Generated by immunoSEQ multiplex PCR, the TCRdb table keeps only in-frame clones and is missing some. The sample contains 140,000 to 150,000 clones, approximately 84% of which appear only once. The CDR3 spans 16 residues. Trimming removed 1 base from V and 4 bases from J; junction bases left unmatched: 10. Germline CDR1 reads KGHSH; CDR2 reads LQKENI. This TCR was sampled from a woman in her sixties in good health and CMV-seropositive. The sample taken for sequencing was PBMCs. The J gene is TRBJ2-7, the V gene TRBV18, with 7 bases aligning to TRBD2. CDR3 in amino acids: CASSPLSRERVYEQYF. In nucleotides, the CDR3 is TGTGCCAGCTCACCACTTTCGCGGGAGAGGGTATACGAGCAGTACTTC.